This entry features one T cell receptor beta chain sequence. Its antigen is currently unknown. The assay was carried out at the deep level. Authors' analysis steps: From ImmunoSEQ came sequences covering only the junction and carrying no quality scores, so filtering differed. Assay: immunoSEQ multiplex PCR; the TCRdb copy retains only in-frame clones and omits some. V and J calls and clone size are given by that table; D and trimming were obtained from the DNA. Of roughly 850,000 clones detected, about 96% appear once; the ten largest clones hold under 0.3%. The sample is drawn from a study of shared clonotypes between healthy human individuals. Study observations and caveats: Roughly 5% was the fraction of naive CD4 clonotypes found shared across four donors.

The germline V gene has CDR1 SEHNR and CDR2 FQNEAQ (reference sequence). V dropped 3 bases and J dropped 11 bases, with 10 bases sitting between them. The CDR3 runs to 11 residues. Positive CCR7 selection of CD45RO-negative cells yielded the naive CD8 cells, and terminally differentiated effector memory CD45RA+ cells were excluded. The V call is TRBV7-9, the J call TRBJ1-1; D is unclear. This receptor was identified in a young man in good health. Sequenced: naive CD8+ T cells sorted from blood. The CDR3 loop is CASSFLQDAFF. In nucleotides, the CDR3 is TGTGCCAGCAGCTTCCTGCAGGACGCTTTCTTT.